The present TCR beta chain was sequenced within a study of CD8 T cells in Susac syndrome. Regarding the study as a whole: An acknowledgment was made by the study that its TCR sequencing and HLA analysis involved relatively few individuals.

In this sample, this clonotype turned up a few times. Its antigen is undetermined. Trimming removed 7 bases from V and 2 bases from J; junction bases left unmatched: 7. The germline gives CDR1 SQVTM, CDR2 ANQGSEA. The CDR3 is 13 amino acids. The RNA input was 0.5 to 1 ug, and it was reverse transcribed with random hexamers. TCRdb used MiXCR to reprocess the immunoSEQ multiplex PCR reads, holding one entry per CDR3 protein. This sample carries around 280,000 distinct CDR3 sequences, roughly 84% of them seen once, and the ten largest clones take over 0.09%. TCR beta sequences were obtained from blood CD8+ and CD4+ T cells. The multiple sclerosis control group consisted of treatment-naive patients whose relapsing-remitting disease, which was either stable or active, fulfilled revised McDonald criteria. TEMRA cells were FACS-enriched and CD8+ and CD4+ T cells negatively isolated.

The TCR originated in a human donor with multiple sclerosis. The sequencing sample was made of CD8+ T cells from PBMCs. The V call is TRBV29-1, the J call TRBJ2-5; 7 positions match TRBD1. The CDR3 region has the DNA TGCAGCGCCCGGACAGGTTATCAAGAGACCCAGTACTTC. Encoded protein: CSARTGYQETQYF.